This TCR beta chain comes out of a study of blood T cell repertoires in COVID-19. Overall study context: Italy, Spain and the United States were the sources of the convalescent and acute COVID-19 samples. From T cells, B-cell-depleted T cells, or PBMCs came the material, which was cDNA or gDNA.

The CDR3 runs 15 residues. The V gene's germline CDR1 is SGHNT and CDR2 YYREEE (reference sequence). V gave up 1 base and J gave up 0 bases, with 8 bases separating them. This clone was observed at least ten times. In the authors' workflow: Cell counts per sample came from amplifying reference gene primers. The data were produced by immunoSEQ multiplex PCR, yet TCRdb's version contains in-frame clones alone and is incomplete. The V and J calls and clone size come from that table; D and trimming were worked out from the DNA. Of under 200,000 clones in the sample, 70% to 90% were seen once. Sequenced input: peripheral blood. This clonotype was sampled from a middle-aged man who had recovered from COVID-19. V and J are TRBV5-4 and TRBJ2-1, with D unclear. CDR3 region: CASSLQTNSYNEQFF. The CDR3 nucleotides read TGTGCCAGCAGCTTGCAGACAAACTCCTACAATGAGCAGTTCTTC.